This TCR beta chain emerged from a study of blood T cell repertoires in COVID-19. Study context: PBMCs, B-cell-depleted T cells, or T cells were the source of the cDNA or gDNA that made up the material.

This table comes from immunoSEQ multiplex PCR, and its TCRdb copy is limited to in-frame clones, with some not included. Here the sample spans around 140,000 clones, roughly three quarters being singletons. V lost 0 bases, J lost 7 bases, and 5 bases stayed unmatched. Germline V gene data show CDR1 as ENHRY and CDR2 as SYGVKD. The CDR3 runs to 14 residues. The participants were between about 18 and 90 years old and came from 24 US areas. This TCR was recovered from a woman in her forties or fifties who had recovered from COVID-19. What was sequenced was PBMCs or T cells enriched from blood (not recorded which). The chain couples TRBV10-3 to TRBJ2-7; 8 bases are shared with TRBD1. Here the CDR3 reads CAISESQGASEQYF. CDR3 sequence (DNA): TGTGCCATCAGTGAGTCTCAGGGGGCAAGTGAGCAGTACTTC.